This is a list of T cell receptor beta chains from one sample in a study of regulatory T cells in long-lasting Graves disease. MiXCR was run by TCRdb on the multiplex PCR reads, yielding one entry per CDR3 protein. The sample contains 350,000 to 450,000 distinct CDR3 sequences, over 9.5% of which appear only once. This sample also appeared in a second study, on T cells in Graves' hyperthyroidism and ophthalmopathy.

Sequencing was performed on peripheral blood mononuclear cells (PBMCs), taken at new diagnosis, from a patient treated with antithyroid drugs. These receptors came from a woman younger than 35 with Graves disease. Each CDR3 is given with its conserved first and last residue. The D gene is left open where the match is weak. Clone size, where shown, is once, few, many, or a class for clones that have expanded.

>TRBV20-1|many|TRBJ2-5|.
TGCAGTGCTTGGGGGGTAGAGACCCAGTACTTC
CSAWGVETQYF
>TRBV10-3|many|TRBJ2-3|.
TGTGCCATCAGTGAGTCTAGTAGAAAAGATACGCAGTATTTT
CAISESSRKDTQYF
>TRBV5-1|few|TRBJ2-3|.
TGCGCCAGCTCGCAATGGGGGGTAGGACTTTCAGATACGCAGTATTTT
CASSQWGVGLSDTQYF
>TRBV7-2|few|TRBJ2-5|TRBD2
TGTGCCAGCAGCTTGGCCAGCGGGAGGCGCCTAGGAGAGACCCAGTACTTC
CASSLASGRRLGETQYF
>TRBV28|few|TRBJ2-7|TRBD1
TGTGCCACAAGCGGGACAGGGGGCTCCTACGAGCAGTACTTC
CATSGTGGSYEQYF
>TRBV6-2/TRBV6-3|many|TRBJ1-5|.
TGTGCCAGCAGTTACGAGGTGAACAATCAGCCCCAGCATTTT
CASSYEVNNQPQHF
>TRBV5-6|many|TRBJ1-1|.
TGTGCCAGCAGCCCACAGGGTTTAGGCACTGAAGCTTTCTTT
CASSPQGLGTEAFF
>TRBV6-1|many|TRBJ2-1|TRBD2
TGTGCCAGCAGTGTAGGACTAGCGGGGCTTAGCTCCTACAATGAGCAGTTCTTC
CASSVGLAGLSSYNEQFF
>TRBV28|many|TRBJ2-2|TRBD2
TGTGCCAGCAGTCCTCCTAGCGGGAGGTACGTCGGGGAGCTGTTTTTT
CASSPPSGRYVGELFF
>TRBV6-9|many|TRBJ2-1|TRBD2
TGTGCCAGCAGTTTGGGTAGGTATAGCGGGAGCTCCTACAATGAGCAGTTCTTC
CASSLGRYSGSSYNEQFF
>TRBV13|many|TRBJ1-5|.
TGTGCCAGCAGACGGTGGGGAGAATCTCAGCCCCAGCATTTT
CASRRWGESQPQHF
>TRBV11-3|many|TRBJ2-1|.
TGTGCCAGCAGCTTAGGGTTACCGGGGTCGTTCTCCTACAATGAGCAGTTCTTC
CASSLGLPGSFSYNEQFF
>TRBV7-2|many|TRBJ2-6|TRBD1
TGTGCCAGCAGCCAAGAGCGGACAGGGTTCTCTGGGGCCAACGTCCTGACTTTC
CASSQERTGFSGANVLTF
>TRBV6-1|many|TRBJ2-1|TRBD2
TGTGCCAGCAGTGAGGGGAGGGCCGTTTACAGTGAGCAGTTCTTC
CASSEGRAVYSEQFF
>TRBV4-1|.|TRBJ2-2|TRBD2
TGCGCCAGCAGCCCGGGGCCCGGCGGGAGTTCCGGGGAGCTGTTTTTT
CASSPGPGGSSGELFF
>TRBV27|many|TRBJ2-7|TRBD2
TGTGCCAGCAGACCCAGGGCGGGACTATCCTACGAGCAGTACTTC
CASRPRAGLSYEQYF
>TRBV12-3/TRBV12-4|.|TRBJ2-1|TRBD1
TGTGCCAGCACCGAAACAGGGGCCTCCTACAATGAGCAGTTCTTC
CASTETGASYNEQFF
>TRBV5-1|.|TRBJ1-2|TRBD1
TGCGCCAGCAGCTTGGCCGGACAGGCCATCTATGGCTACACCTTC
CASSLAGQAIYGYTF
>TRBV5-6|few|TRBJ1-3|.
TGTGCCAGCAGCTTGTCGGTATTCAGGGCCCACTCGGGAAACACCATATATTTT
CASSLSVFRAHSGNTIYF
>TRBV28|few|TRBJ2-1|.
TGTGCCAGCAGTTTGTTTTCCTACGGGGCGTTCTTC
CASSLFSYGAFF
>TRBV28|many|TRBJ1-2|.
TGTGCCAGCAGTCCCTATCTTAACTATGGCTACACCTTC
CASSPYLNYGYTF
>TRBV20-1|.|TRBJ2-3|.
TGCAGTGCTAGAATCGGGCCGGGGGGCCCGGGAGATACGCAGTATTTT
CSARIGPGGPGDTQYF
>TRBV18|.|TRBJ1-3|.
TGTGCCAGCTCACTCAGCGGGGGGCTTTACCTCTCTGGAAACACCATATATTTT
CASSLSGGLYLSGNTIYF
>TRBV12-3/TRBV12-4|many|TRBJ1-4|.
TGTGCCAGCAGCCTGACGGGTGAAAAACTGTTTTTT
CASSLTGEKLFF
>TRBV7-8|many|TRBJ2-5|TRBD2
TGTGCCAGCAGCTTAGATGGGACTAGCGGGAGGCCACAAGAGACCCAGTACTTC
CASSLDGTSGRPQETQYF
>TRBV7-9|.|TRBJ2-1|TRBD2
TGTGCCAGCAGCTTGGGCGGGAGTTCAAACAATGAGCAGTTCTTC
CASSLGGSSNNEQFF
>TRBV4-3|many|TRBJ1-1|.
TGCGCCAGCAGCCAAGGGGTAGGGCCCACTGAAGCTTTCTTT
CASSQGVGPTEAFF
>TRBV7-2|few|TRBJ2-7|TRBD1
TGTGCCAGCAGCTTGGCTCCGGGACAGGGGGCCTACGAGCAGTACTTC
CASSLAPGQGAYEQYF
>TRBV9|few|TRBJ2-1|.
TGTGCCAGCAGCGTAGAAGGAGGGAGCTCCTACAATGAGCAGTTCTTC
CASSVEGGSSYNEQFF
>TRBV28|many|TRBJ1-5|.
TGTGCCAGCAGTCCCATCCGCATTCAGCCCCAGCATTTT
CASSPIRIQPQHF
>TRBV12-3/TRBV12-4|many|TRBJ2-7|TRBD1
TGTGCCAGCAGTTTCGAGACAGGGGCCTACGAGCAGTACTTC
CASSFETGAYEQYF
>TRBV5-8|many|TRBJ1-5|TRBD1
TGTGCCAGCAGCTCGAGGACAGGTCGGGTTGATCAGCCCCAGCATTTT
CASSSRTGRVDQPQHF
>TRBV19|few|TRBJ2-1|TRBD2
TGTGCCAGCAAAAGGCGGGGGGTAATTGTGAATGAGCAGTTCTTC
CASKRRGVIVNEQFF
>TRBV2|.|TRBJ1-5|.
TGTGCCAGCAGTGAAGGTGTGGGGTACGGAGGAAATCAGCCCCAGCATTTT
CASSEGVGYGGNQPQHF
>TRBV6-9|few|TRBJ1-1|.
TGTGCCAGCAGTTTTGGACGGGTGAACACTGAAGCTTTCTTT
CASSFGRVNTEAFF
>TRBV5-1|.|TRBJ2-5|.
TGCGCCAGCAGCTTGTACTCGATTATACAAGAGACCCAGTACTTC
CASSLYSIIQETQYF
>TRBV19|few|TRBJ1-6|.
TGTGCCAGCCGCGGCGGACGGAGTAATTCACCCCTCCACTTT
CASRGGRSNSPLHF
>TRBV11-2|.|TRBJ2-3|.
TGTGCCAGCAGCTCGAGGCCCAACCCAGATACGCAGTATTTT
CASSSRPNPDTQYF
>TRBV12-3/TRBV12-4|many|TRBJ1-2|.
TGTGCCAGCAGTTTACCCCGCCGCGCGCCCGAAATAGCTAACTATGGCTACACCTTC
CASSLPRRAPEIANYGYTF
>TRBV11-3|many|TRBJ2-2|.
TGTGCCAGCAGGGGGCTCAACGGGGAGCTGTTTTTT
CASRGLNGELFF
>TRBV12-3/TRBV12-4|once|TRBJ1-2|.
TGTGCCAGCACCCAACAGGAGGAACATGGCTACACCTTC
CASTQQEEHGYTF
>TRBV11-3|many|TRBJ2-3|.
TGTGCCAGCAGCGAGGGGACGTTCCGAGATACGCAGTATTTT
CASSEGTFRDTQYF
>TRBV5-4|many|TRBJ2-7|TRBD1
TGTGCCAGCTACAGACAGGGAACGACCGCTTACGAGCAGTACTTC
CASYRQGTTAYEQYF